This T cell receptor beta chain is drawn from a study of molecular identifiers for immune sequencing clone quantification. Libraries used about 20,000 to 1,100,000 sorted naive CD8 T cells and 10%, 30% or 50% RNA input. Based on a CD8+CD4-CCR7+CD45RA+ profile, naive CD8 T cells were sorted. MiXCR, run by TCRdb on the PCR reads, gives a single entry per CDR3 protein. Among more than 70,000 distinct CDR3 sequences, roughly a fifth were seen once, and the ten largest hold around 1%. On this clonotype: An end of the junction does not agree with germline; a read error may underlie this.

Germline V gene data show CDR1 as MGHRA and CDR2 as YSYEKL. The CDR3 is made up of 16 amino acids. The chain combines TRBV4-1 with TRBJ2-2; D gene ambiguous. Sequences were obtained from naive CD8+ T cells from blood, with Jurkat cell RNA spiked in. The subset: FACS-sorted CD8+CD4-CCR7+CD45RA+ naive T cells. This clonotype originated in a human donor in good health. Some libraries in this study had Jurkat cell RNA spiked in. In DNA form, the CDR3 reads TGCGCCAGCAGCCAAGAAGGCAGAGCGAGCACCGAGGAGCTGTTTTTT. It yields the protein CASSQEGRASTEELFF.